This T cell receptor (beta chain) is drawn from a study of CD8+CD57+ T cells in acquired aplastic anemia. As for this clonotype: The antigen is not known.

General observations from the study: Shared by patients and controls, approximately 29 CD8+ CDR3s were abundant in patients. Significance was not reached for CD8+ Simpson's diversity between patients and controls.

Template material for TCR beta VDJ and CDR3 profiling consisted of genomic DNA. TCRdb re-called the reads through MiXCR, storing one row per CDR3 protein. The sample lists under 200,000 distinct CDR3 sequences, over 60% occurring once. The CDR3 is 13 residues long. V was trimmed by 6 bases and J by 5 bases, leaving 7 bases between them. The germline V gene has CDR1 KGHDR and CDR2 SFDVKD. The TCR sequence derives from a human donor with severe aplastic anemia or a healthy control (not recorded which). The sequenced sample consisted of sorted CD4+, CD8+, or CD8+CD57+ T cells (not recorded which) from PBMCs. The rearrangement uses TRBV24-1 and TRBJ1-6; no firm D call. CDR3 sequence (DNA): TGTGCCACCAGTTCTGGGGATAATTCACCCCTCCACTTT. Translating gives CATSSGDNSPLHF.